The present TCR beta chain was sequenced within a study of CD8+ T cells in alopecia areata. Extracted RNA was reverse transcribed into cDNA, the sequencing template. Clones were sequenced by immunoSEQ multiplex PCR, and TCRdb holds only the in-frame ones, with some missing. This sample has some 42,000 clones; more than 90% occur once, and the top ten carry approximately 17%. From germline, CDR1 is MGHRA and CDR2 YSYEKL. Trimming left V 0 bases short and J 0 bases short, with 6 bases between. The CDR3 extends over 15 amino acids. The treatment denotes: oral pan-JAK inhibitor, 5-10 mg twice daily. This TCR was sampled from a human donor with alopecia areata. The chain combines TRBV4-1 with TRBJ1-3; D not resolved. Here the sequenced sample was CD8+ T cells sorted from blood, taken at week 24, from a patient treated with tofacitinib. CDR3 loop: CASSQETSSGNTIYF. The CDR3 DNA sequence: TGCGCCAGCAGCCAAGAGACAAGCTCTGGAAACACCATATATTTT.